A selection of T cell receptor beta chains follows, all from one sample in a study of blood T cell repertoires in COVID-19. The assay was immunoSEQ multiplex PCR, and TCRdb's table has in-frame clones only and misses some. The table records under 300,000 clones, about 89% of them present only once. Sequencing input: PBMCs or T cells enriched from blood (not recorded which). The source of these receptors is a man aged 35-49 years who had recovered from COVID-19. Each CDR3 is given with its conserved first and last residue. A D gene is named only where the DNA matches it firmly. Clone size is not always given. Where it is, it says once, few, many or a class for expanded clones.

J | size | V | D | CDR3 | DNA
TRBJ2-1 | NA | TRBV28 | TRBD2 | CASSFESAGAYNEQFF | TGTGCCAGCAGTTTTGAATCAGCGGGAGCCTACAATGAGCAGTTCTTC
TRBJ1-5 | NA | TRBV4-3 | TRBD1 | CASSQGRQGNQPQHF | TGCGCCAGCAGCCAGGGGAGACAGGGAAATCAGCCCCAGCATTTT
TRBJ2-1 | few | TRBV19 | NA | CASSIVPAAGNEQFF | TGTGCCAGTAGTATAGTCCCAGCGGCAGGCAATGAGCAGTTCTTC
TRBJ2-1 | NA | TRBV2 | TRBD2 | CASSKTSGIYNEQFF | TGTGCCAGCAGTAAAACTAGCGGGATTTACAATGAGCAGTTCTTC
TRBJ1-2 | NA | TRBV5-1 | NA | CASRLAGLKGGGYTF | TGCGCCAGCAGATTAGCGGGTCTGAAAGGGGGAGGCTACACCTTC
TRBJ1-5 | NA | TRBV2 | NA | CASSARGNGDQPQHF | TGTGCCAGCAGTGCTAGAGGGAATGGCGATCAGCCCCAGCATTTT
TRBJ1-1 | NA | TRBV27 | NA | CASSPSTANTEAFF | TGTGCCAGCAGTCCATCGACAGCGAACACTGAAGCTTTCTTT
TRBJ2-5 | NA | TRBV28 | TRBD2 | CASSVIAGGRETQYF | TGTGCCAGCAGTGTGATAGCGGGAGGGCGAGAGACCCAGTACTTC
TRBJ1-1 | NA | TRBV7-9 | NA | CASSLEGGRTEAFF | TGTGCCAGCAGCTTAGAAGGGGGTCGAACTGAAGCTTTCTTT
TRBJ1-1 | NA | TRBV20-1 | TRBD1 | CSADREPEAFF | TGCAGTGCTGACAGGGAACCTGAAGCTTTCTTT
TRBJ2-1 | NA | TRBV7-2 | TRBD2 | CASSSSSGGYNEQFF | TGTGCCAGCAGCTCGTCTAGCGGGGGGTACAATGAGCAGTTCTTC
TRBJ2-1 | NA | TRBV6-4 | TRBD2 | CASSDPRLADEQFF | TGTGCCAGCAGTGACCCTAGACTAGCCGATGAGCAGTTCTTC
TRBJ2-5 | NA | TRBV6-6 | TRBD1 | CASSLGTVETQYF | TGTGCCAGCAGTCTTGGGACAGTAGAGACCCAGTACTTC
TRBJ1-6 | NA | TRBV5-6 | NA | CASSLFYSSYNSPLHF | TGTGCCAGCAGCTTGTTTTATAGCTCCTATAATTCACCCCTCCACTTT
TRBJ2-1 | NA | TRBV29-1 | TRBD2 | CSVDLRTSGSNEQFF | TGCAGCGTTGATCTTCGGACTAGCGGGAGCAATGAGCAGTTCTTC
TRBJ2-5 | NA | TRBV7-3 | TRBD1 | CASSSTIDRVSAQETQYF | TGTGCCAGCAGCTCGACCATCGACAGGGTGTCGGCTCAAGAGACCCAGTACTTC
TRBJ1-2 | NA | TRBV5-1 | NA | CASSLAAGQGSGYTF | TGCGCCAGCAGCTTGGCTGCTGGGCAGGGCAGTGGCTACACCTTC
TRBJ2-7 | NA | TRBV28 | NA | CASNPKRSGYEQYF | TGTGCCAGCAACCCAAAGCGGTCCGGCTACGAGCAGTACTTC
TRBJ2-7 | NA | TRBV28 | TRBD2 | CASSLGLAYLPYEQYF | TGTGCCAGCAGTCTCGGACTAGCCTACCTTCCCTACGAGCAGTACTTC
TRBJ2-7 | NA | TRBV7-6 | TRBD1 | CASSFGETGSSYEQYF | TGTGCCAGCAGCTTCGGAGAGACAGGGAGCTCCTACGAGCAGTACTTC
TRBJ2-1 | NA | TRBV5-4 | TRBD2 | CASSSAGGPPNEQFF | TGTGCCAGCAGCTCAGCGGGGGGGCCTCCTAATGAGCAGTTCTTC
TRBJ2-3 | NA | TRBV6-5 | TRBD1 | CASTETGTDTQYF | TGTGCCAGCACCGAGACAGGGACAGATACGCAGTATTTT
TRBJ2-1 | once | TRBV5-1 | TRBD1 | CASSLLPGQGANEQFF | TGCGCCAGCAGTCTACTACCGGGACAGGGGGCAAATGAGCAGTTCTTC
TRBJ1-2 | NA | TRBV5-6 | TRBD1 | CASSPPQGEVGYGYTF | TGTGCCAGCAGCCCCCCACAGGGGGAAGTGGGTTATGGCTACACCTTC
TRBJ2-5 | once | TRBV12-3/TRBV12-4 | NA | CASSLYSETQYF | TGTGCCAGCAGTTTATATTCAGAGACCCAGTACTTC
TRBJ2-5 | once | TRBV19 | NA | CASSIRIRSETQYF | TGTGCCAGTAGTATTAGGATCAGGTCCGAGACCCAGTACTTC
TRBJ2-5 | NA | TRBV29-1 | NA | CSVEVRAARQETQYF | TGCAGCGTTGAAGTCAGGGCGGCCCGCCAAGAGACCCAGTACTTC
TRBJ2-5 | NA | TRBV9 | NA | CASSVVGVGETQYF | TGTGCCAGCAGCGTAGTAGGGGTAGGGGAGACCCAGTACTTC
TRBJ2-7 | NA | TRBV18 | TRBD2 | CASSPELAGGPHF | TGTGCCAGCTCACCGGAGCTAGCGGGAGGGCCTCACTTC
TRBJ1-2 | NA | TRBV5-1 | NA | CASSLAGWSGYTF | TGCGCCAGCAGCTTGGCGGGTTGGTCTGGCTACACCTTC
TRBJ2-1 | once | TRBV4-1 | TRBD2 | CASSQRGGSGAYNEQFF | TGCGCCAGCAGCCAACGGGGGGGTAGCGGAGCCTACAATGAGCAGTTCTTC
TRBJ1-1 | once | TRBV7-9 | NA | CASSLRAGNTEAFF | TGTGCCAGCAGCCTACGAGCAGGGAACACTGAAGCTTTCTTT
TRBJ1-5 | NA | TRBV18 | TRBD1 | CASSVSGGPQPQHF | TGTGCCAGCTCGGTATCAGGGGGCCCCCAGCCCCAGCATTTT
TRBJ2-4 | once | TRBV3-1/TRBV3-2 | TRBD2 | CASSQNVPGLAGGPRVRQNIQYF | TGTGCCAGCAGCCAAAATGTTCCGGGACTAGCGGGAGGACCTAGGGTTCGGCAAAACATTCAGTACTTC
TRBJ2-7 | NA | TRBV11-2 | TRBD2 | CASSRRLAGGASYEQYF | TGTGCCAGCAGCCGCCGACTAGCGGGAGGCGCATCCTACGAGCAGTACTTC
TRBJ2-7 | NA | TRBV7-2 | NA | CASSAGDYRSYEQYF | TGTGCCAGCAGCGCAGGGGACTACCGGTCCTACGAGCAGTACTTC